This entry lists 18 T cell receptor beta chains sequenced from one sample in a study of T cell responses to AZD1222 COVID-19 vaccine. Generated by immunoSEQ multiplex PCR, the TCRdb table keeps only in-frame clones and is missing some. The table records 100,000 to 150,000 clones, about 82% of them present only once. The sequencing here drew on peripheral blood, taken 28 days after the second dose of the MenACWY control vaccine. The receptor set was obtained from an adult who received the MenACWY meningococcal vaccine as a control.

The chain joins TRBV3-1 (or the pseudogene TRBV3-2) to TRBJ1-1; 7 bases match TRBD1. The J segment lost 0 bases and the V segment lost 7 bases, leaving 8 bases of the junction unmatched. The CDR3 runs to 15 residues. Per the germline V gene, CDR1 is LGHDT and CDR2 is YNNKEL (reference sequence). The CDR3 spells CASTLGGQLNTEAFF. As DNA, the CDR3 is TGTGCCAGCACACTCGGGGGACAGTTGAACACTGAAGCTTTCTTT.

This chain joins TRBV5-1 and TRBJ1-1, with 9 nucleotides matching TRBD1. The CDR3 covers 16 residues. The germline V gene has CDR1 SGHRS and CDR2 YFSETQ. With V trimmed by 2 bases and J by 5 bases, 10 bases remained unmatched. The CDR3 loop reads CASSFGPTGTGTEAFF. Written as DNA, the CDR3 is TGCGCCAGCAGCTTTGGCCCCACCGGGACAGGGACTGAAGCTTTCTTT. Full variable domain (rest looked up from reference TRBV5-1 and TRBJ1-1): KAGVTQTPRYLIKTRGQQVTLSCSPISGHRSVSWYQQTPGQGLQFLFEYFSETQRNKGNFPGRFSGRQFSNSRSEMNVSTLELGDSALYLCASSFGPTGTGTEAFFGQGTRLTVV.

The CDR3 bases are TGCGCCAGCAGCTTGTTCGGGACAGGGGTGGACACTGAAGCTTTCTTT. It encodes CASSLFGTGVDTEAFF. The chain joins TRBV5-1 to TRBJ1-1; 10 positions agree with TRBD1. Germline-derived CDR1 and CDR2 are SGHRS and YFSETQ. The CDR3 sequence is 16 residues long. The V and J ends lost 1 base and 3 bases, in that order; junction bases with no gene match: 6.

The CDR3 loop reads CASTPRGNPYEQYF. CDR3 coding DNA: TGTGCCAGCACTCCCCGGGGGAACCCCTACGAGCAGTACTTC. This rearrangement joins TRBV6-5 to TRBJ2-7; weak D call: TRBD2 (6 bases). Trimming left V 7 bases short and J 2 bases short, with 15 bases between. Germline CDR1 reads MNHEY; CDR2 reads SVGAGI. The length of the CDR3 is 14 residues.

V is TRBV5-1 and J is TRBJ2-1, with 10 bases identical to TRBD2. The CDR3 length is 15 residues. Losses at the gene ends were 3 bases for V and 7 bases for J; bases not matched to a gene: 7. The V gene's germline CDR1 is SGHRS and CDR2 YFSETQ. This CDR3 reads CASSSLAGLRNEQFF. Written as DNA, the CDR3 is TGCGCCAGCAGCTCACTAGCGGGGCTGAGGAATGAGCAGTTCTTC.

The genes are TRBV10-2 and TRBJ1-6; D is uncertain. This CDR3 comprises 13 residues. V dropped 8 bases and J dropped 7 bases, with 12 bases sitting between them. Germline V CDR1 and CDR2: WSHSY, SAAADI. The CDR3 protein is CASLGGLNSPLHF. In DNA, the CDR3 is TGCGCCAGCCTAGGAGGGCTCAATTCACCCCTCCACTTT.

The genes are TRBV5-1 and TRBJ1-6, with D perhaps TRBD1 (6 bases). The CDR3 contains 14 residues. The germline V gene has CDR1 SGHRS and CDR2 YFSETQ. Between the trimmed V and J ends, which lost 5 bases and 8 bases, there was a span of 14 bases. CDR3 protein: CASSEGGLDSPLHF. The CDR3 DNA is TGCGCCAGCAGTGAGGGGGGGCTTGATTCACCCCTCCACTTT.

Remarks on this clone: Other DNA sequences in this specimen translate into the identical CDR3. The chain joins TRBV9 to TRBJ1-3; perhaps TRBD1 as D (6 bases). CDR3 length: 15 amino acids. V lost 0 bases to trimming and J lost 2 bases, with 9 bases between them. CDR1 is SGDLS and CDR2 is YYNGEE in the germline V gene. The CDR3 loop is CASSVGQGTGNTIYF. CDR3 nucleotides: TGTGCCAGCAGCGTAGGCCAGGGGACTGGAAACACCATATATTTT.

This rearrangement joins TRBV19 to TRBJ1-4, with 7 bases aligning to TRBD1. Trimming took 3 bases from V and 10 from J; bases not matched to a gene: 2. Per germline, CDR1 LNHDA and CDR2 SQIVND (reference sequence). The CDR3 covers 12 residues. The CDR3 is CASSISGGKLFF. The CDR3 nucleotides read TGTGCCAGTAGTATTTCAGGGGGAAAACTGTTTTTT.

This sequence joins TRBV4-2 and TRBJ1-4; D is undetermined. The CDR3 sequence is 15 residues long. CDR1 LGHNA and CDR2 YNFKEQ come from the germline V gene. V lost 4 bases, J lost 3 bases, and 12 bases lay in between. The CDR3 DNA sequence: TGTGCCAGCAGCCCAGGTGACCGCGCTAATGAAAAACTGTTTTTT. Translated, it gives CASSPGDRANEKLFF.

This chain connects TRBV15 to TRBJ1-4; D unresolved. Germline V lookup: CDR1 LNHNV, CDR2 YYDKDF (reference sequence). The V and J ends lost 5 bases and 1 base respectively, with 17 bases between them. The CDR3 runs to 17 residues. Here the CDR3 reads CATSRSGVLRTNEKLFF. CDR3 nucleotides: TGTGCCACCAGCCGCTCTGGGGTTCTGAGAACTAATGAAAAACTGTTTTTT.

In its sample, this clone was seen once. The chain links TRBV19 to TRBJ2-7; 10 bases agree with TRBD2. The length of the CDR3 is 13 residues. The germline gives CDR1 LNHDA, CDR2 SQIVND (reference sequence). The junction had 7 bases not matched to a gene; V was cut back by 8 bases and J by 6 bases. CDR3 in DNA: TGTGCCAGTTTAAGCGGGAGGGCCGGCGAGCAGTACTTC. This encodes CASLSGRAGEQYF.

This chain joins TRBV3-1 (or the pseudogene TRBV3-2) and TRBJ1-2, with D possibly being TRBD1 (5 bases). Germline CDR1 and CDR2: LGHDT and YNNKEL (reference sequence). The CDR3 is 14 residues long. Trimming stripped 4 bases from V and 0 bases from J, with 9 bases between. CDR3 coding DNA: TGTGCCAGCAGCCCGGACAAGACTAACTATGGCTACACCTTC. It translates to CASSPDKTNYGYTF.

The gene calls are TRBV3-1 (or the pseudogene TRBV3-2) and TRBJ1-6; D is perhaps TRBD1 (5 bases). The V gene's germline CDR1 is LGHDT and CDR2 YNNKEL (reference sequence). CDR3 length: 14 residues. V shed 4 bases and J shed 8 bases, with 12 bases lying between them. The CDR3: CASSPARGDSPLHF. The CDR3 DNA sequence: TGTGCCAGCAGCCCTGCGAGGGGTGATTCACCCCTCCACTTT.

J is TRBJ2-7 and V is TRBV7-2; TRBD1 matches 8 bases. CDR1 is SGHTA, CDR2 FQGNSA, per germline. The CDR3 sequence is 14 residues long. J was trimmed by 5 bases and V by 1 base; bases with no gene match: 4. CDR3 nucleotides: TGTGCCAGCAGCTTAGTTCAGGGGGCGAACGAGCAGTACTTC. Its translation: CASSLVQGANEQYF.

The V gene is TRBV7-9, the J gene TRBJ1-3, with a possible D match to TRBD1 (5 bases). The CDR3 contains 15 residues. The V and J ends lost 1 base and 4 bases respectively, with 11 bases between them. In germline, CDR1 is SEHNR, CDR2 FQNEAQ (reference sequence). CDR3 residues: CASSLGGARGNTIYF. CDR3 DNA sequence: TGTGCCAGCAGCTTAGGAGGGGCGCGGGGAAACACCATATATTTT.

The chain employs TRBV29-1 and TRBJ1-1; possible D gene TRBD1, 5 bases. Germline CDR1 reads SQVTM; CDR2 reads ANQGSEA. V lost 3 bases and J lost 5, with 13 bases in between. The CDR3 loop spans 13 amino acids. The CDR3 spells CSVDSPGATEAFF. Here the CDR3 DNA reads TGCAGCGTTGACAGCCCCGGGGCGACTGAAGCTTTCTTT.

The chain has TRBV6-5 and TRBJ1-1; D remains unclear. The CDR3 contains 15 residues. CDR1 and CDR2 from the germline V gene are MNHEY and SVGAGI. Trimming stripped 0 bases from V and 7 bases from J, with 15 bases between. CDR3: CASSYSIQFGGEAFF. The CDR3 nucleotides read TGTGCCAGCAGTTACTCGATACAGTTTGGTGGTGAAGCTTTCTTT.